This T cell receptor beta chain emerged from a study of T cells after posttransplantation cyclophosphamide. General observations from the study: Recipient CMV seropositivity and CMV reactivation strongly tracked TRB clonality.

Trimming took off 3 bases at V and 0 bases at J, with 13 bases between the two ends. CDR1 is SGDLS, CDR2 YYNGEE, per germline. This CDR3 is built from 16 residues. Sequencing used immunoSEQ multiplex PCR; TCRdb keeps in-frame clones, though not all of them. This table holds 8,000 to 10,000 clones, roughly nine tenths found once. Sampled 1 year posttransplant, controls received myeloablative marrow transplants, methotrexate and a calcineurin inhibitor. With regard to this clone: Its cognate antigen is unknown.

This rearrangement joins TRBV9 to TRBJ2-1; D possibly corresponds to TRBD2 (6 bases). This specimen consisted of PBMCs, obtained approximately 430 days after allogeneic stem cell transplant with calcineurin inhibitor and methotrexate. This receptor was taken from a male patient between 45 and 59 years old who received an allogeneic stem cell transplant from an unrelated donor, was CMV-positive, and had chronic GVHD only. These T cells may partly come from the graft donor. The CDR3 DNA reads as TGTGCCAGCAGCGCCCGGGACTCCTACTCCTACAATGAGCAGTTCTTC. The encoded protein is CASSARDSYSYNEQFF.